This T cell receptor (beta chain) came from a study of HIV-infected children after antiretroviral therapy interruption (dated by TCRdb to between 2017 and 2020). Concerning the study at large: All eight included children had a CD4+ count above 500 and a viral load below 50 copies/ml, with four on planned treatment interruption and four on continuous treatment. TCR repertoires were compared between children on planned treatment interruption and children on continuous antiretroviral treatment, alongside thymic output measurements. Recorded exposure to EBV and CMV was present in most of the participating children. Interruption-arm samples came from week 0, week 12, end of interruption (week 24 or 48), and about 3 years after study end. In the continuous-treatment arm, samples from corresponding weeks 0, 48 and 150 were analyzed. A median age of about 9.5 years was recorded in the interruption group, and a median age of 8 years was recorded in the continuous treatment group. Here is what the overall study found, with its caveats: For naive CD4+ repertoires of PTI patients, CDR3 sharing between time points dropped once interruption began, while many sequences were shared between the end of interruption and 3 years later. The low number of patients is regarded as a limitation, and the data should be interpreted with caution. Minor non-naive CD45RA+ populations such as EMRA or stem memory cells might have been included among the sorted CD45RA+ naive cells. The naive CD4+ Gini coefficient rose by the end of treatment interruption, suggesting clonal expansion, and returned to baseline by 3 years.

In its sample, this clonotype was seen many times. The target of this receptor is not known. The record has no base qualities; no much larger clone is one base away. The V and J ends are trimmed by 6 bases and 1 base, leaving 14 bases between them. The CDR3 sequence holds 15 residues, the cysteine and phenylalanine included. Only the CDR3 DNA is retained, 45 bases long and in frame from the first base. The intended sense of this specimen's treatment or condition label: PENTA 11 planned treatment interruption arm or continuous ART arm. Participants were children from the United Kingdom aged 2 to 15 years who had received at least three-drug ART for at least 24 weeks. The study required cryopreserved PBMCs containing at least 5 million viable cells, and several candidate patients were excluded because of low viable PBMC yield. Using a FACSAria III cell sorter, naive CD4+ CD45RA+ CD45RO- T cells were FACS-sorted out of thawed PBMCs. After sorting, cells were fixed, and RNA was extracted with the RNeasy FFPE kit and then with the RNeasy Micro kit.

The method behind the library was 3' RACE. TCR libraries were constructed from RNA with a 3' RACE protocol that used unique molecular identifiers to correct for PCR amplification bias. Up to roughly 12 amplicon libraries were pooled and sequenced on an Illumina MiSeq with v2 2x250 paired-end chemistry. As for how the authors treated the data: Decombinator was used to process the reads, assigning V and J genes and CDR3 and applying barcode-based correction of errors and PCR bias. Repertoires were subsampled to equal depth before Gini coefficients were calculated with the R ineq package. GLIPH, Hamming distance and a shared triplet metric were used to assess CDR3 similarity. TCRdb trimmed public reads at Q25 via fastp, called clones via MiXCR and kept in-frame beta chains. Rows with one shared CDR3 protein collapse into an entry with the most common genes and DNA. These V and J calls are TCRdb output, not the study's own analysis. The sample table holds about 83,000 distinct CDR3 sequences, of which approximately 6.9% were seen once. About 1.1% of the sample lies in the top ten.

The V and J segments used are TRBV12-3 or TRBV12-4 and TRBJ2-3; a confident D gene designation cannot be given. The input for sequencing was CD45RA+ CD4+ T cells from PBMCs, pooled from several time points, taken from a donor given antiretroviral therapy, either interrupted or continuous. Sample cell subset or site, as interpreted from the label and publication: naive CD4+ CD45RA+ CD45RO- T cells. The receptor's source is a pool of human donors with HIV. The CDR3 sequence is CASSNMAMRTDTQYF. Read as DNA, the sequence is TGTGCCAGCAGCAATATGGCTATGCGCACAGATACGCAGTATTTT.